The rows below give T cell receptor beta chains drawn from one sample of a study of human T cells and chemical hapten exposure. TCRdb fed the RACE reads into MiXCR, producing one record per CDR3 protein. Among roughly 38,000 distinct CDR3 sequences listed, about 4% were seen once. The sequences come from whole blood, collected in connection with sensitization to the hapten diphenylcyclopropenone (DPC). The receptor source for this set is a man aged 50 or older with alopecia areata. Some clones in this sample may be carry-over from other donors' samples. Each CDR3 is given without its conserved first and last residue. Fields, in order: clone size, V gene, CDR3 protein. The size of a clone is reported for some rows only, either as once, few or many, or as a class for expanded clones.

abundance: many; v_gene: TRBV12-3/TRBV12-4; CDR3aa: ASTVDRAGYGYT
abundance: many; v_gene: TRBV29-1; CDR3aa: SVEAAGDEQF
abundance: many; v_gene: TRBV3-1; CDR3aa: ASSQGDLAGGTDTQY
abundance: many; v_gene: TRBV18; CDR3aa: ASSISSGRSNEQF
abundance: many; v_gene: TRBV29-1; CDR3aa: SVETGGETQY
abundance: many; v_gene: TRBV7-9; CDR3aa: ASSLGLSLGYEQY
abundance: many; v_gene: TRBV4-2; CDR3aa: ASSPRQGDQETQY
abundance: many; v_gene: TRBV6-6; CDR3aa: ASSYRQGANYGYT
abundance: few; v_gene: TRBV11-2; CDR3aa: ASSLGSSGSESYNEQF
abundance: few; v_gene: TRBV7-9; CDR3aa: ANRKGQGMNTEAF
abundance: many; v_gene: TRBV12-3/TRBV12-4; CDR3aa: ASSPSGGYRSYNEQF
abundance: many; v_gene: TRBV5-1; CDR3aa: ASSLQEPYTDTQY
abundance: many; v_gene: TRBV7-6; CDR3aa: ASSLRRGSTDTQY
abundance: many; v_gene: TRBV30; CDR3aa: AWSVQSSYEQY
abundance: many; v_gene: TRBV7-2; CDR3aa: ASSPDLHQPQH
abundance: many; v_gene: TRBV28; CDR3aa: ASSRTSSASYEQY
abundance: many; v_gene: TRBV6-5; CDR3aa: ASSYSRPGINYEQY
abundance: NA; v_gene: TRBV5-4; CDR3aa: ASSLMGVATEAF
abundance: few; v_gene: TRBV12-3/TRBV12-4; CDR3aa: ASSSTGRTEAF
abundance: many; v_gene: TRBV24-1; CDR3aa: ATPFEY
abundance: few; v_gene: TRBV19; CDR3aa: ASNKLGLAGVGNTGELF
abundance: many; v_gene: TRBV20-1; CDR3aa: SARISGRIMWNEQF
abundance: many; v_gene: TRBV6-5; CDR3aa: ASSSSSSGVSYNEQF
abundance: many; v_gene: TRBV4-3; CDR3aa: ASSQGAGDSNQPQH
abundance: many; v_gene: TRBV7-2; CDR3aa: ASSLAQTAGTV
abundance: NA; v_gene: TRBV30; CDR3aa: AWTKQGSYGYT
abundance: many; v_gene: TRBV24-1; CDR3aa: ATSVPLWDRGAGNTIY
abundance: NA; v_gene: TRBV21-1; CDR3aa: ASSTKGTNNPRTDTQY
abundance: many; v_gene: TRBV2; CDR3aa: ASLRGGTEAF
abundance: many; v_gene: TRBV5-1; CDR3aa: ASSLTDPTAYEQY
abundance: NA; v_gene: TRBV12-3/TRBV12-4; CDR3aa: ASSGGLANTGELF
abundance: many; v_gene: TRBV5-1; CDR3aa: ASSLDIDNEQF
abundance: many; v_gene: TRBV7-9; CDR3aa: ASSLQGTNEQF
abundance: few; v_gene: TRBV6-1; CDR3aa: ASSEVPGRKAF
abundance: NA; v_gene: TRBV29-1; CDR3aa: SGKGASEAF
abundance: many; v_gene: TRBV2; CDR3aa: ASMGRTDTQY
abundance: many; v_gene: TRBV2; CDR3aa: ASREQGINSPLH
abundance: many; v_gene: TRBV3-1; CDR3aa: ASSQRLAGFQETQY
abundance: few; v_gene: TRBV12-3/TRBV12-4; CDR3aa: ASSTFLAYEQY
abundance: many; v_gene: TRBV20-1; CDR3aa: SARSGLPIYEQY
abundance: many; v_gene: TRBV6-1; CDR3aa: ASRLGTGSIYEQY
abundance: NA; v_gene: TRBV10-3; CDR3aa: AISDTGTSYTKNIQY
abundance: many; v_gene: TRBV27; CDR3aa: ASSLWPRGTGELF
abundance: many; v_gene: TRBV7-2; CDR3aa: ASSLEGGVSYEQY
abundance: many; v_gene: TRBV20-1; CDR3aa: SAFTQGRIGPRIEQY
abundance: many; v_gene: TRBV5-6; CDR3aa: ASSSGTGELF
abundance: many; v_gene: TRBV10-3; CDR3aa: AISEVPDLDQPQH
abundance: many; v_gene: TRBV6-1; CDR3aa: ASSPYRATNEKLF
abundance: many; v_gene: TRBV5-1; CDR3aa: ASSSGTENSPLH
abundance: many; v_gene: TRBV5-1; CDR3aa: ASSFRNEQF
abundance: many; v_gene: TRBV29-1; CDR3aa: SVGGTSQETQY
abundance: few; v_gene: TRBV20-1; CDR3aa: SAGGGRAADTQY
abundance: many; v_gene: TRBV5-1; CDR3aa: ASSLYGTSNTGELF